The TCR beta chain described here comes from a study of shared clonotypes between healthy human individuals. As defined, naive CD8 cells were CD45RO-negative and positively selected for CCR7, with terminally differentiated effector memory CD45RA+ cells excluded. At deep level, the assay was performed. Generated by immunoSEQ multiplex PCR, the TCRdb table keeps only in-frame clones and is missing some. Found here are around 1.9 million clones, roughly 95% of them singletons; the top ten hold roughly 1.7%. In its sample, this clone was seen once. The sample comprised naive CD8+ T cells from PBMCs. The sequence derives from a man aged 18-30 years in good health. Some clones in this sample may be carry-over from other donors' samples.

CDR3 sequence reads: CASSFAANKYNEQFF. The CDR3 DNA sequence: TGTGCCAGCAGCTTTGCAGCTAACAAATACAATGAGCAGTTCTTC. The chain combines TRBV11-2 with TRBJ2-1; D gene unclear. V lost 3 bases and J 4 bases, leaving 13 bases between the germline ends. The CDR3 consists of 15 residues. Germline loops: CDR1 SGHAT, CDR2 FQNNGV.